These 17 T cell receptor beta chains share one sample of origin, sequenced in a study of T cell responses to AZD1222 COVID-19 vaccine. The protocol was immunoSEQ multiplex PCR, while the TCRdb copy is restricted to in-frame clones and leaves out a portion. The sample comprises about 150,000 clones, approximately 91% of which are singletons, and 6.9% rests with the top ten. Sequenced here: peripheral blood, sampled after recovery from COVID-19. These receptors originate from an adult who had recovered from COVID-19.

This chain links TRBV10-1 with TRBJ1-1; D unclear. The germline V gene encodes CDR1 WNHNN and CDR2 SYGVQD (reference sequence). V was cut by 4 bases and J by 1 base, with 4 bases left in between. There are 12 residues in the CDR3. DNA of the CDR3: TGCGCCAGCAGTGGGACGAACACTGAAGCTTTCTTT. Protein product: CASSGTNTEAFF.

V is TRBV5-6 and J is TRBJ2-2; D ambiguous. The CDR3 sequence is 14 residues long. Trimming left V 1 base short and J 4 bases short, with 8 bases between. Germline CDR1 and CDR2: SGHDT and YYEEEE. CDR3 DNA: TGTGCCAGCAGCTTGTCCGGCCCCACCGGGGAGCTGTTTTTT. This sequence encodes CASSLSGPTGELFF.

This CDR3 is CASSYSAGANYGYTF. In DNA, the CDR3 is TGTGCCAGCAGTTACTCGGCAGGGGCGAACTATGGCTACACCTTC. The V gene is TRBV6-5, the J gene TRBJ1-2, with D perhaps matching TRBD1 (6 bases). This CDR3 is 15 amino acids long. The V gene lost 0 bases and the J gene lost 2 bases, with 10 bases spanning the gap. Germline CDR1 MNHEY, CDR2 SVGAGI.

The V call is TRBV9, the J call TRBJ1-4; tentatively, D is TRBD1 (5 bases). The CDR3 loop spans 15 amino acids. V shed 3 bases and J shed 1 base, with 10 bases lying between them. CDR1 is SGDLS, CDR2 YYNGEE, per germline. The CDR3 here is CASSAVGGTNEKLFF. For the CDR3, the DNA is TGTGCCAGCAGCGCTGTTGGGGGAACTAATGAAAAACTGTTTTTT.

The V gene is TRBV7-3, the J gene TRBJ2-1, with TRBD2 matching 14 bases. The trim removed 1 base at V and 2 bases at J, leaving 1 base unmatched. This CDR3 comprises 17 residues. From germline, CDR1 is SGHTA and CDR2 FQGTGA. As DNA, the CDR3 is TGTGCCAGCAGCTTAAGGACTAGCGGGGGGCCCTACAATGAGCAGTTCTTC. Translation gives CASSLRTSGGPYNEQFF.

This chain links TRBV20-1 with TRBJ2-5; D remains ambiguous. Trimming stripped 6 bases from V and 4 bases from J, with 6 bases between. The CDR3 consists of 10 residues. The V gene's germline CDR1 is DFQATT and CDR2 SNEGSKA (reference sequence). This CDR3 reads CSAEVETQYF. As DNA, the CDR3 is TGCAGTGCAGAGGTAGAGACCCAGTACTTC.

V and J are TRBV28 and TRBJ1-3; 8 bases agree with TRBD1. Losses at the gene ends were 6 bases for V and 2 bases for J; bases not matched to a gene: 6. The germline V gene encodes CDR1 MDHEN and CDR2 SYDVKM. The CDR3 length is 15 residues. The CDR3 reads CASSRPTGAGNTIYF. Here the CDR3 DNA reads TGTGCCAGCAGCCGACCGACAGGGGCTGGAAACACCATATATTTT. The entire variable domain, with the rest obtained from reference TRBV28 and TRBJ1-3, is as follows: DVKVTQSSRYLVKRTGEKVFLECVQDMDHENMFWYRQDPGLGLRLIYFSYDVKMKEKGDIPEGYSVSREKKERFSLILESASTNQTSMYLCASSRPTGAGNTIYFGEGSWLTVV.

The sample holds a few counts of this clone. The chain couples TRBV7-9 to TRBJ2-1; TRBD2 matches at 9 bases. Germline CDR1 is SEHNR and CDR2 is FQNEAQ (reference sequence). With V trimmed by 4 bases and J by 0 bases, 7 bases remained unmatched. CDR3 length: 17 residues. CDR3 amino acids: CASSYFSGSLSYNEQFF. CDR3 coding DNA: TGTGCCAGCAGCTACTTTAGCGGGAGCCTCTCCTACAATGAGCAGTTCTTC.

This chain links TRBV28 with TRBJ1-5; D gene uncertain. The CDR3 sequence is 15 residues long. Trimming stripped 5 bases from V and 6 bases from J, with 17 bases between. CDR1 and CDR2 from the germline V gene are MDHEN and SYDVKM. CDR3 coding DNA: TGTGCCAGCAGTCCCCCGGAACGGGCAGCTCAGCCCCAGCATTTT. Its protein product is CASSPPERAAQPQHF.

The chain recombines TRBV9 with TRBJ1-2; D is possibly TRBD1 (6 bases). The CDR3 sequence is 14 residues long. V dropped 3 bases and J dropped 8 bases, with 17 bases sitting between them. CDR1 is SGDLS and CDR2 is YYNGEE in the germline V gene. CDR3 nucleotides: TGTGCCAGCAGCGCCGGGGGGCCCCGGAAGGGCTACACCTTC. It is translated as CASSAGGPRKGYTF.

This chain uses TRBV19 with TRBJ1-1; 9 nucleotides align to TRBD1. Germline CDR1 is LNHDA and CDR2 is SQIVND (reference sequence). The CDR3 has 15 residues. The J segment lost 5 bases and the V segment lost 5 bases, leaving 9 bases of the junction unmatched. This chain's CDR3 is CASSLQQGAKTEAFF. The CDR3 DNA is TGTGCCAGTAGTCTCCAACAGGGGGCGAAAACTGAAGCTTTCTTT.

The chain recombines TRBV6-5 with TRBJ2-3, with no clear D. The germline CDR1 and CDR2 sequences are MNHEY and SVGAGI. The CDR3 consists of 15 residues. V dropped 2 bases and J dropped 0 bases, with 9 bases sitting between them. Written as DNA, the CDR3 is TGTGCCAGCAGTTACGAGGCCAGGAGCACAGATACGCAGTATTTT. It codes for CASSYEARSTDTQYF.

To note about this clone: The junction does not match germline at one end; this may be a read error. V usage is TRBV19 and J usage is TRBJ1-2, with 8 bases that match TRBD1. This CDR3 has 15 residues. In germline, CDR1 is LNHDA, CDR2 SQIVND (reference sequence). The CDR3 loop reads CASSFPGQAIYGYIF. CDR3 nucleotides: TGTGCCAGTAGTTTCCCGGGACAGGCGATCTATGGCTACATCTTC.

This clone has only a few counts. The V and J genes are TRBV7-6 and TRBJ2-7, with 8 bases identical to TRBD1. Trimming removed 1 base from V and 6 bases from J; junction bases left unmatched: 8. This CDR3 has 15 amino acids. Germline V gene data show CDR1 as SGHVS and CDR2 as FNYEAQ. In DNA form, the CDR3 reads TGTGCCAGCAGCTTAGGGGCAGGGGGCTCGGGCGAGCAGTACTTC. Translation: CASSLGAGGSGEQYF.

V gene TRBV4-1 combines with J gene TRBJ2-7; D call uncertain. CDR1 and CDR2 (germline): MGHRA, YSYEKL. The CDR3 sequence is 12 residues long. V was pared by 4 bases and J by 6 bases, with 10 bases between. CDR3 bases: TGCGCCAGCAGCCCCTCCGATGGCGAGCAGTACTTC. Translating it yields CASSPSDGEQYF.

Notes on this clone: Other DNA sequences in this specimen translate into the identical CDR3. The rearrangement links TRBV24-1 to TRBJ1-5; D is unresolved. Germline loops: CDR1 KGHDR, CDR2 SFDVKD. The CDR3 has 12 amino acids. V lost 4 bases and J lost 3, with 3 bases in between. This CDR3 reads CATSDSNQPQHF. As DNA, the CDR3 is TGTGCCACCAGTGACTCCAATCAGCCCCAGCATTTT.

The table lists this clone with a count of one. This sequence joins TRBV5-4 and TRBJ1-4; 9 nucleotides line up with TRBD1. Germline V gene sequence: CDR1 SGHNT, CDR2 YYREEE (reference sequence). Losses at the gene ends were 2 bases for V and 8 bases for J; bases not matched to a gene: 7. The CDR3 sequence is 15 residues long. The CDR3 DNA is TGTGCCAGCAGCTTAATGGGACAGGGAGGCGAAAAACTGTTTTTT. Amino acids: CASSLMGQGGEKLFF.